This T cell receptor beta chain was sequenced for a study of post-analysis software for immune sequencing data (dated by TCRdb to between 2014 and 2017). Study-wide context: The recorded disease courses included relapsing-remitting, secondary progressive and progressive-relapsing multiple sclerosis, and some patients had no subtype annotation. Patient repertoires were compared against about a dozen previously published healthy control repertoires from donors aged about 6 to 25 years. A subset of samples was prepared in parallel using single-end sample barcoding, then pooled and co-amplified after Illumina adapter ligation. The investigation overall reported the following: Patients showed significantly higher frequencies than controls for 4 or 5 TRBV segments, among them TRBV5-6, TRBV5-1 and TRBV20-1. Compared with controls, multiple sclerosis patients had significantly lower normalized Chao1 diversity, a finding suggesting substantial peripheral T-cell clonal expansion. The control group was slightly older than the multiple sclerosis patient group. Direct clustering with F measure revealed strong co-clustering of samples prepared in the same batch, which led to a batch-effect correction.

To demonstrate the VDJtools post-analysis software, TCR beta repertoires were profiled from the peripheral blood of roughly 14 young patients with multiple sclerosis. The multiple sclerosis patients were children and adolescents between roughly 6 and 17 years of age. This clonotype was counted a few times. It lacks a known antigen. Qualities for individual bases were not recorded, and no much larger clone is one base off. The library was prepared using PCR. Sequencing relied on an Illumina HiSeq 2500. Unique molecular identifiers were incorporated into TCR beta cDNA libraries to reduce PCR and sequencing biases. Some 500,000 cDNA molecules were obtained for every 1 to 10 million input T cells, so each molecule roughly corresponded to one T cell. Patient libraries were prepared and sequenced with the same protocol used for the earlier healthy control dataset. Samples belonging to the same batch were prepared together, multiplexed and sequenced on a shared HiSeq lane. The original methods were these. Raw barcoded reads were processed with MIGEC, and single-read molecular identifier groups were discarded before consensus assembly and CDR3 extraction. VDJtools was used for post-analysis of the clonotype tables, with diversity normalized by down-sampling every dataset to the smallest sample size. Repertoire overlap clustering matched CDR3 amino acid but not nucleotide sequences to correct batch-related cross-sample contamination. TCRdb handled the public reads itself, with Q25 trimming in fastp and clone calling in MiXCR, and kept productive beta chains. CDR3 protein sequences are deduplicated, and each keeps its most common genes and DNA. The V and J calls follow TCRdb's processing rather than the paper's. Recorded for this sample are some 500,000 distinct CDR3 sequences; under 55% of them occurred a single time. The leading ten clones occupy 12% of the sample.

The CDR3 runs 16 residues from the cysteine to the phenylalanine. Only the CDR3 DNA is retained, 48 bases long and in frame from the first base. CDR1 DFQATT and CDR2 SNEGSKA are derived from the germline V gene (reference sequence). The V end gives up 7 bases and the J end 2 bases, leaving 16 bases in the junction not matched to a gene. The sample comprised blood. This TCR was recovered from a girl under 18 with multiple sclerosis. The rearrangement joined TRBV20-1 to TRBJ2-7; 8 bases in the junction line up with TRBD2. CDR3 protein: CSVAHSGLESPYEQYF. The DNA is TGCAGTGTGGCACACTCGGGACTAGAGTCGCCCTACGAGCAGTACTTC.